Sequencing of this T cell receptor (beta chain) was carried out in a study of identical twins. Study-level findings and limits: One should note that invariant MAIT and iNKT cells could partly confound zero-insertion analyses.

This clonotype was counted at least ten times. Its target is not known. TCRdb reprocessed the 5' RACE reads with MiXCR, giving one entry per CDR3 protein. The sample carries hundreds of thousands of distinct CDR3 sequences, 7.1% recorded once. Trimming shortened V by 0 bases and J by 7 bases, and 11 bases separated the two germline ends. This CDR3 comprises 14 residues. The germline V gene has CDR1 SGHRS and CDR2 YFSETQ. These same data were also listed under a study on yellow fever vaccine responses in identical twins.

The sample consisted of PBMCs. This receptor was identified in a woman aged 18-29 years in good health. The V and J genes are TRBV5-1 and TRBJ2-1, with a weak D call TRBD1 (5 bases). The CDR3 loop reads CASSLVGRVNEQFF. DNA of the CDR3: TGCGCCAGCAGCTTGGTGGGCAGGGTGAATGAGCAGTTCTTC.